Below, one T cell receptor (beta chain) is given with its context. Antigen: not known. The data derive from a study of T cells after yellow fever vaccination. Across the study: SMART-Seq v4 Ultra Low Input prepared the low-cell-number fractions.

TCRdb independently ran MiXCR on the 5' RACE reads; one entry per CDR3 protein. Here the sample spans 500,000 to 650,000 distinct CDR3 sequences, 9% to 15% being singletons. The CDR3 loop spans 11 amino acids. V lost 8 bases, J lost 4 bases, and 7 bases lay in between. Germline loops: CDR1 MNHEY, CDR2 SVGAGI. The study, taken as a whole, reports: It was the secondary response that reached its peak faster, day 5 versus 15, but it was weaker. Once the booster was given, most primary-vaccination clones reappeared, at just under 98% for CD4 and 88% for CD8. The bulk population could contribute abundant contaminating clonotypes to FACS-sorted repertoires.

This clonotype was sampled from a man in his thirties or forties who received the YFV17D yellow fever vaccine. The sequenced sample was PBMCs, obtained on the day of the yellow fever booster vaccination. The chain employs TRBV6-5 and TRBJ2-3; D gene ambiguous. This CDR3 reads CASLQADTQYF. CDR3 bases: TGTGCCAGCCTGCAGGCAGATACGCAGTATTTT.